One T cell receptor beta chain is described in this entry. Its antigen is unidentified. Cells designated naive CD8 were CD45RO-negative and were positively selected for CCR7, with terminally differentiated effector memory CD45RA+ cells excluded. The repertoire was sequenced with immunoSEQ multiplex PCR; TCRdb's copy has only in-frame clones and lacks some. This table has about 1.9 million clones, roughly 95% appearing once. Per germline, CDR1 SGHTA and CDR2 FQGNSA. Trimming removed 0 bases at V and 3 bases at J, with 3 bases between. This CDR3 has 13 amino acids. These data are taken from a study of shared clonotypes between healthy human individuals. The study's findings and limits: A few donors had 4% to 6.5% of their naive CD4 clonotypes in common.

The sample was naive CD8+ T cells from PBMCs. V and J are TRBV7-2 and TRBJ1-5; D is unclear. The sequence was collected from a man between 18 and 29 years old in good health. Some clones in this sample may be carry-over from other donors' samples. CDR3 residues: CASSLAPNQPQHF. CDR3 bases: TGTGCCAGCAGCTTAGCGCCCAATCAGCCCCAGCATTTT.